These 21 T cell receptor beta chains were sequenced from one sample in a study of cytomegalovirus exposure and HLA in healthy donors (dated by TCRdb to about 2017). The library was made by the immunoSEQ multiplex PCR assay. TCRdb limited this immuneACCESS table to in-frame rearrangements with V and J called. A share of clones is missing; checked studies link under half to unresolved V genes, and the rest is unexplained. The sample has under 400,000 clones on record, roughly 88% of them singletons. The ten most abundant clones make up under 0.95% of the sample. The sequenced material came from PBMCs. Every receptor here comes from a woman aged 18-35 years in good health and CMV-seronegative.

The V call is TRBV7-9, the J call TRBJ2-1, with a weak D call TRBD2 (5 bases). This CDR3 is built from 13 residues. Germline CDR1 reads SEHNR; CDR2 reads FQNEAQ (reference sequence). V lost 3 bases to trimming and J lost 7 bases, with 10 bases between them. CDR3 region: CASSFGVGNEQFF. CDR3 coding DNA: TGTGCCAGCAGCTTCGGGGTAGGGAATGAGCAGTTCTTC.

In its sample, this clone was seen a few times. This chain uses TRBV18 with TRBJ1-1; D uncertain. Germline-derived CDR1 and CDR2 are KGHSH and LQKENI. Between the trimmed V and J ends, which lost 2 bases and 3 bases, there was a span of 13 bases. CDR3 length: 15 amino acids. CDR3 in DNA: TGTGCCAGCTCACCAGGGGAGGGCACGGACACTGAAGCTTTCTTT. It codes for CASSPGEGTDTEAFF.

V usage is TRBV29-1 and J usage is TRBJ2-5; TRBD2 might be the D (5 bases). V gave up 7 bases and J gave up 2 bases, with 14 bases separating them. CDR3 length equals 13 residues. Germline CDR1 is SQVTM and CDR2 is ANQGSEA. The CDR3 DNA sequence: TGCAGCGCCTCTTTCGGGATACAAGAGACCCAGTACTTC. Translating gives CSASFGIQETQYF.

CDR3 sequence: CSAEVMGAPQETQYF. CDR3 sequence (DNA): TGCAGCGCCGAGGTTATGGGGGCCCCCCAAGAGACCCAGTACTTC. The chain employs TRBV29-1 and TRBJ2-5; D possibly corresponds to TRBD1 (6 bases). The CDR3 runs 15 residues. Germline assignment: CDR1 SQVTM and CDR2 ANQGSEA. V lost 7 bases and J lost 1, with 19 bases in between.

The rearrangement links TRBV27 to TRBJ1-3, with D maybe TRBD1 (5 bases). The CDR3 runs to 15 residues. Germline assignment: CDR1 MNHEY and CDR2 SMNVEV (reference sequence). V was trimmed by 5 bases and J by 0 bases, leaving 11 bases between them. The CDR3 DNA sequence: TGTGCCAGCAGTCGAACAGGAATCTCTGGAAACACCATATATTTT. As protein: CASSRTGISGNTIYF.

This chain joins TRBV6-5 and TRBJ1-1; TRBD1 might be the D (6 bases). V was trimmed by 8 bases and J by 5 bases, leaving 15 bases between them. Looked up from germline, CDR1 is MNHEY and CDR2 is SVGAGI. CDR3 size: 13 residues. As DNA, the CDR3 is TGTGCCAGCTCGTTCCTAGGGGGTACTGAAGCTTTCTTT. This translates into CASSFLGGTEAFF.

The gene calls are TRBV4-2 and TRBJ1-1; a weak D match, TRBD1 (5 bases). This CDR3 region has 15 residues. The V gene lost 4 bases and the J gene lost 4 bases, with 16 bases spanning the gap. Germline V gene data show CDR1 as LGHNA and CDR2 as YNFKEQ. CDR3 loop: CASSLLGGATTEAFF. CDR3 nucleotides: TGTGCCAGCAGCCTCTTAGGAGGGGCCACCACTGAAGCTTTCTTT.

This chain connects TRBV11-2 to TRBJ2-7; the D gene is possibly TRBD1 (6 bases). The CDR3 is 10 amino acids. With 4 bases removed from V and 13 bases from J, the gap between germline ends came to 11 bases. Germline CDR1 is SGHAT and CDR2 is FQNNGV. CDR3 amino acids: CASSSGVVYF. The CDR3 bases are TGTGCCAGCAGCTCAGGGGTCGTATACTTC. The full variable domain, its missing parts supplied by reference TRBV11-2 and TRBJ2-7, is EAGVAQSPRYKIIEKRQSVAFWCNPISGHATLYWYQQILGQGPKLLIQFQNNGVVDDSQLPKDRFSAERLKGVDSTLKIQPAKLEDSAVYLCASSSGVVYFGPGTRLTVT.

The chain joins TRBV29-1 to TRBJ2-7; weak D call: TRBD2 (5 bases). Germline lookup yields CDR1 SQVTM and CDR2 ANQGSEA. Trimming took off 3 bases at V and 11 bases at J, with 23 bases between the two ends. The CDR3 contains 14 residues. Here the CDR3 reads CSVEAGRPTTTEYF. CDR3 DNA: TGCAGCGTTGAGGCGGGCAGGCCTACGACTACGGAGTACTTC.

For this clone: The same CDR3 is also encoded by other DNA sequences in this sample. CDR3 sequence reads: CASSSGGVSGNTIYF. The CDR3 nucleotides read TGCGCCAGCAGCTCCGGCGGGGTTTCTGGAAACACCATATATTTT. The genes are TRBV5-1 and TRBJ1-3; D unresolved. The CDR3 is 15 residues long. V gave up 3 bases and J gave up 1 base, with 11 bases separating them. Germline V lookup: CDR1 SGHRS, CDR2 YFSETQ.

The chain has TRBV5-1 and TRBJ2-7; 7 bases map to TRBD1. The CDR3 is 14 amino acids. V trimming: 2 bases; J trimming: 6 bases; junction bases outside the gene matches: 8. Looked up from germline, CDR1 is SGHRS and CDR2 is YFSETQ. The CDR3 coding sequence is TGCGCCAGCAGCTTAGGAGACAGGGTACGCGAGCAGTACTTC. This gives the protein CASSLGDRVREQYF.

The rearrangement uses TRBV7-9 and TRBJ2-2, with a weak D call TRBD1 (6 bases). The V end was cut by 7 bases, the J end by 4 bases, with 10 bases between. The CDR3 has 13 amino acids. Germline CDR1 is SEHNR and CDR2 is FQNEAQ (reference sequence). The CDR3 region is CASTQGGTGELFF. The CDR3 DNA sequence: TGTGCCAGCACCCAAGGGGGCACCGGGGAGCTGTTTTTT.

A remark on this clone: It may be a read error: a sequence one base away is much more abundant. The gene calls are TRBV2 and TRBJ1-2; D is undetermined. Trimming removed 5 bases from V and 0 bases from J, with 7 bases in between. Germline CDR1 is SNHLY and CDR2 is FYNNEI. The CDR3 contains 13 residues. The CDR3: CASSPGPNYGYTF. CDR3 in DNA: TGTGCCAGCAGTCCGGGTCCTAACTATGGCTACACCTTC.

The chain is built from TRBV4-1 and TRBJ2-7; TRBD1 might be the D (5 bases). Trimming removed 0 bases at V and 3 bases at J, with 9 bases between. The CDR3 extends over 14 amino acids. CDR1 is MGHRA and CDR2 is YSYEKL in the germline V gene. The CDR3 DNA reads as TGCGCCAGCAGCCAAGAACGGCAGGGCTACGAGCAGTACTTC. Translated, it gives CASSQERQGYEQYF.

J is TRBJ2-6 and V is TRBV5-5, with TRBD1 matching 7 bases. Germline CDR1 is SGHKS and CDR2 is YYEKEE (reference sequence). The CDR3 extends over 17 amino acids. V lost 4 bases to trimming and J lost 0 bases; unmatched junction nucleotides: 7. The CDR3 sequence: CASSPGQLPSGANVLTF. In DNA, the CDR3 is TGTGCCAGCAGCCCGGGACAGTTACCCTCTGGGGCCAACGTCCTGACTTTC.

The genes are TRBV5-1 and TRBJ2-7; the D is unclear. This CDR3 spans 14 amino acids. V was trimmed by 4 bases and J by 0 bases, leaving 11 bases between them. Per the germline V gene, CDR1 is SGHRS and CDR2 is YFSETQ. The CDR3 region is CASSLDTDSYEQYF. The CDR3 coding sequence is TGCGCCAGCAGCCTCGACACTGACTCCTACGAGCAGTACTTC.

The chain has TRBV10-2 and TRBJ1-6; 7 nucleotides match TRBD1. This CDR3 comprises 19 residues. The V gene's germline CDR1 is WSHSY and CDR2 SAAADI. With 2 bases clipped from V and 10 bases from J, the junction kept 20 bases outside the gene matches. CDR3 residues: CASSEDRDSIVFGQSPLHF. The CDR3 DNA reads TGCGCCAGCAGTGAGGACCGGGACAGCATCGTTTTTGGTCAGTCACCCCTCCACTTT.

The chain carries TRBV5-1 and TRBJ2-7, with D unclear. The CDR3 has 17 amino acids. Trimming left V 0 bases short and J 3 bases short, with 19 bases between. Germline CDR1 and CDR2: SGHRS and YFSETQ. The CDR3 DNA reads TGCGCCAGCAGCTTGGCCCTGGCTGGCAGCGAACTCTACGAGCAGTACTTC. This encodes CASSLALAGSELYEQYF. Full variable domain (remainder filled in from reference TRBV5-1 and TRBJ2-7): KAGVTQTPRYLIKTRGQQVTLSCSPISGHRSVSWYQQTPGQGLQFLFEYFSETQRNKGNFPGRFSGRQFSNSRSEMNVSTLELGDSALYLCASSLALAGSELYEQYFGPGTRLTVT.

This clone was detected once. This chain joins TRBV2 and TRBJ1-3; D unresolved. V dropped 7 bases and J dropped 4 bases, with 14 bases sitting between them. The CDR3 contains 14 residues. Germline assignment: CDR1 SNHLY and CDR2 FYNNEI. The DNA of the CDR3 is TGTGCCAGCATGGGGAGGGCAAAGGGAAACACCATATATTTT. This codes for CASMGRAKGNTIYF.

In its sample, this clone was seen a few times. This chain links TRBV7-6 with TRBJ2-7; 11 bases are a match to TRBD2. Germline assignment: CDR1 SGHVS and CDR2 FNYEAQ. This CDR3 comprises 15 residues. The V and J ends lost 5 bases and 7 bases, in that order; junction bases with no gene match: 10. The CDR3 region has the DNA TGTGCCAGCAGCCCTACTAGCGGGAGCCGCCTGGAGCAGTACTTC. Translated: CASSPTSGSRLEQYF.

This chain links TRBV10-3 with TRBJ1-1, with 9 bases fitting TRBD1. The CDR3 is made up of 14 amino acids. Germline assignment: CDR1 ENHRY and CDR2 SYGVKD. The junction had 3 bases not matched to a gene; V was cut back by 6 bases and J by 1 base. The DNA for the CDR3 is TGTGCCATCAGGACAGGGGGAGAGAACACTGAAGCTTTCTTT. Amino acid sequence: CAIRTGGENTEAFF.